This T cell receptor (beta chain) was sequenced in a study of T-cell reconstitution after alpha-beta-depleted transplantation in children. Unique molecular identifiers were incorporated when the TCRbeta library was constructed. Each CDR3 protein is one row after TCRdb ran MiXCR on the PCR reads. Of about 980,000 distinct CDR3 sequences in the sample, roughly 29% were seen once. V was shortened by 1 base and J by 5 bases, with 13 bases between the two germline ends. The CDR3 consists of 15 residues. The sequence was obtained from a boy in the first two years of life who had a stem cell transplant for SCID, so the T cells may come from the graft donor. This chain joins TRBV12-3 or TRBV12-4 and TRBJ2-3; D might be TRBD2 (6 bases). Sequencing used PBMCs, mostly from graft donor cells, obtained 360 days after TCRalphabeta/CD19-depleted stem cell transplant. DNA of the CDR3: TGTGCCAGCAGTTTAGTGGGAGGAATTGGAGATACGCAGTATTTT. Its translation is CASSLVGGIGDTQYF.